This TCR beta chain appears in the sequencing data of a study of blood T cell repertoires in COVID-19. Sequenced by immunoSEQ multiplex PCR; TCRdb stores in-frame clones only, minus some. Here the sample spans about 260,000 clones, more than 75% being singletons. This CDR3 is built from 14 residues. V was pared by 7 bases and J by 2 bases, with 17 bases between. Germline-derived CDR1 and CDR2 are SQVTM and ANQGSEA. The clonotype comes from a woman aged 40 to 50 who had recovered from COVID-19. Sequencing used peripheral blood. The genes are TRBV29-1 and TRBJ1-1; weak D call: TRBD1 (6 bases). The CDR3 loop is CSGCTWTDNTEAFF. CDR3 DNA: TGCAGCGGCTGTACTTGGACAGACAACACTGAAGCTTTCTTT.